Listed here are 20 T cell receptor beta chains from one sample, sequenced in a study of T cell responses to AZD1222 COVID-19 vaccine. The protocol was immunoSEQ multiplex PCR, while the TCRdb copy is restricted to in-frame clones and leaves out a portion. The table records approximately 150,000 clones, 91% of them present only once. The specimen comprised peripheral blood, sampled on day 0 of AZD1222 vaccination. The receptors were gathered from an adult in good health.

This chain uses TRBV7-3 with TRBJ1-1; D call uncertain. Germline assignment: CDR1 SGHTA and CDR2 FQGTGA. Trimming stripped 0 bases from V and 5 bases from J, with 7 bases between. CDR3 length: 13 amino acids. The CDR3 is CASSLTGRTEAFF. In DNA form, the CDR3 reads TGTGCCAGCAGCTTAACAGGGAGAACTGAAGCTTTCTTT.

The chain uses TRBV9 and TRBJ1-2; unclear D gene. V was clipped by 0 bases and J by 2 bases, with 8 bases between them. Germline V gene lookup returns CDR1 SGDLS and CDR2 YYNGEE. There are 14 residues in the CDR3. The CDR3 DNA reads as TGTGCCAGCAGCGTAGGTGGGGAAAACTATGGCTACACCTTC. Its protein is CASSVGGENYGYTF.

CDR3 protein: CASSPLSRGTEEAFF. In nucleotides, the CDR3 is TGTGCCAGCAGCCCCCTTAGCAGGGGTACTGAAGAAGCTTTCTTT. J is TRBJ1-1 and V is TRBV3-1 (or the pseudogene TRBV3-2); weak D call: TRBD1 (6 bases). The CDR3 runs 15 residues. V shed 4 bases and J shed 8 bases, with 20 bases lying between them. Germline V lookup: CDR1 LGHDT, CDR2 YNNKEL (reference sequence).

This clone was detected only a few times. The V call is TRBV4-1, the J call TRBJ1-4; D might be TRBD1 (5 bases). This CDR3 has 14 residues. The germline V and J ends were trimmed by 0 bases and 8 bases, with 10 bases remaining between them. Germline V gene sequence: CDR1 MGHRA, CDR2 YSYEKL. The CDR3, as DNA: TGCGCCAGCAGCCAAGATATGGGACGCGAAAAACTGTTTTTT. It translates to CASSQDMGREKLFF.

The rearrangement joins TRBV7-3 to TRBJ1-1; D remains unclear. This CDR3 has 14 residues. Trimming removed 1 base from V and 0 bases from J, with 6 bases in between. The germline CDR1 and CDR2 sequences are SGHTA and FQGTGA. This CDR3 is CASSLSGLNTEAFF. For the CDR3, the DNA is TGTGCCAGCAGCTTAAGTGGTTTGAACACTGAAGCTTTCTTT.

The table lists this clone with a count of one. This rearrangement joins TRBV6-5 to TRBJ1-1; D uncertain. The CDR3 is 14 residues long. The germline V gene has CDR1 MNHEY and CDR2 SVGAGI. Trimming took 2 bases from V and 4 from J, leaving 11 bases between them. The CDR3 DNA is TGTGCCAGCAGTTACCAGATAAAGGGCACTGAAGCTTTCTTT. Protein product: CASSYQIKGTEAFF.

V usage is TRBV29-1 and J usage is TRBJ1-1; no firm D call. V was clipped by 5 bases and J by 4 bases, with 14 bases between them. The CDR3 length is 13 residues. The germline CDR1 and CDR2 sequences are SQVTM and ANQGSEA. CDR3 residues: CSVRVGGGTEAFF. In DNA, the CDR3 is TGCAGCGTTCGAGTCGGCGGAGGCACTGAAGCTTTCTTT.

This clone was counted a single time. The rearrangement joins TRBV10-1 to TRBJ1-3, with 9 bases fitting TRBD1. The CDR3 extends over 12 amino acids. Germline CDR1 reads WNHNN; CDR2 reads SYGVQD (reference sequence). The CDR3 region has the DNA TGCCCACGGGACAGGGAACGTGACACCATATATTTT. This sequence encodes CPRDRERDTIYF.

Only one count was recorded for this clone. J is TRBJ2-1 and V is TRBV3-1 (or the pseudogene TRBV3-2), with 7 bases lining up with TRBD2. The J segment lost 11 bases and the V segment lost 4 bases, leaving 20 bases of the junction unmatched. The CDR3 spans 17 residues. The germline V gene encodes CDR1 LGHDT and CDR2 YNNKEL (reference sequence). CDR3 loop: CASSPIGGGSKGGKQFF. The CDR3 nucleotides read TGTGCCAGCAGCCCCATAGGAGGCGGGAGTAAGGGAGGAAAGCAGTTCTTC.

The chain recombines TRBV7-2 with TRBJ2-3; D is perhaps TRBD2 (5 bases). CDR1 is SGHTA, CDR2 FQGNSA, per germline. The CDR3 is 14 residues long. V was pared by 7 bases and J by 3 bases, with 14 bases between. The CDR3 spells CASTLASRTDTQYF. Here the CDR3 DNA reads TGTGCCAGCACCCTTGCTAGCCGGACAGATACGCAGTATTTT. The full variable domain, completed using reference TRBV7-2 and TRBJ2-3, is GAGVSQSPSNKVTEKGKDVELRCDPISGHTALYWYRQSLGQGLEFLIYFQGNSAPDKSGLPSDRFSAERTGGSVSTLTIQRTQQEDSAVYLCASTLASRTDTQYFGPGTRLTVL.

The chain combines TRBV2 with TRBJ1-1; the D gene is possibly TRBD1 (5 bases). The ends were cut back, 0 bases at V and 10 bases at J, with 15 bases in the middle. Looked up from germline, CDR1 is SNHLY and CDR2 is FYNNEI. The CDR3 length is 14 residues. The DNA of the CDR3 is TGTGCCAGCAGTGAAGCCGGAATGGGGGGACGAGCTTTCTTT. As protein: CASSEAGMGGRAFF.

The V gene is TRBV6-5, the J gene TRBJ1-1; D not certain. V lost 10 bases to trimming and J lost 5 bases, with 17 bases between them. CDR3 length equals 13 residues. Per germline, CDR1 MNHEY and CDR2 SVGAGI. This CDR3 is CATKGIPGTEAFF. Written as DNA, the CDR3 is TGTGCCACTAAGGGCATCCCTGGGACTGAAGCTTTCTTT.

The chain has TRBV7-3 and TRBJ2-7, with 9 bases identical to TRBD2. This CDR3 has 15 residues. The J segment lost 3 bases and the V segment lost 6 bases, leaving 9 bases of the junction unmatched. Germline V gene lookup returns CDR1 SGHTA and CDR2 FQGTGA. This CDR3 reads CASSQIAGEIYEQYF. For the CDR3, the DNA is TGTGCCAGCAGTCAGATAGCGGGAGAGATCTACGAGCAGTACTTC.

This clone was counted a few times. V usage is TRBV7-3 and J usage is TRBJ1-5, with TRBD1 as a possible D gene (6 bases). The germline gives CDR1 SGHTA, CDR2 FQGTGA. With 5 bases removed from V and 5 bases from J, the gap between germline ends came to 10 bases. CDR3 length equals 13 residues. CDR3 bases: TGTGCCAGCAGCCTACAGGGCGATCAGCCCCAGCATTTT. It encodes CASSLQGDQPQHF.

This chain joins TRBV30 and TRBJ1-1, with a possible D match to TRBD1 (5 bases). Trimming pared 2 bases from V and 4 bases from J, leaving 11 bases between. Germline V lookup: CDR1 GTSNPN, CDR2 SVGIG (reference sequence). The CDR3 has 13 amino acids. Here the CDR3 reads CAWSYAGSTEAFF. CDR3 sequence (DNA): TGTGCCTGGAGTTATGCAGGGAGCACTGAAGCTTTCTTT.

The chain is built from TRBV5-4 and TRBJ2-7, with 9 bases that match TRBD1. This CDR3 has 13 amino acids. V shed 5 bases and J 3 bases; nucleotides not matched to a gene: 3. Germline V gene sequence: CDR1 SGHNT, CDR2 YYREEE (reference sequence). Here the CDR3 reads CASSGGQGYEQYF. In nucleotides, the CDR3 is TGTGCCAGCAGTGGGGGACAGGGCTACGAGCAGTACTTC.

V gene TRBV10-3 combines with J gene TRBJ1-4; TRBD1 matches 7 bases. The J segment lost 6 bases and the V segment lost 3 bases, leaving 4 bases of the junction unmatched. The CDR3 runs to 14 residues. Looked up from germline, CDR1 is ENHRY and CDR2 is SYGVKD. CDR3 amino acids: CAISDGTEHEKLFF. The CDR3 nucleotides read TGTGCCATCAGTGATGGGACAGAGCATGAAAAACTGTTTTTT.

This clone was picked up a small number of times. This chain joins TRBV28 and TRBJ1-5; no reliable D call. This CDR3 spans 18 amino acids. V lost 2 bases to trimming and J lost 0 bases, with 17 bases between them. The V gene's germline CDR1 is MDHEN and CDR2 SYDVKM. CDR3 amino acids: CASSLRIWSLPSNQPQHF. The CDR3 nucleotides are TGTGCCAGCAGTTTACGGATTTGGAGCCTACCTAGCAATCAGCCCCAGCATTTT. The variable domain in full, completed from reference TRBV28 and TRBJ1-5, reads DVKVTQSSRYLVKRTGEKVFLECVQDMDHENMFWYRQDPGLGLRLIYFSYDVKMKEKGDIPEGYSVSREKKERFSLILESASTNQTSMYLCASSLRIWSLPSNQPQHFGDGTRLSIL.

The rearrangement uses TRBV7-8 and TRBJ2-3; D might be TRBD1 or TRBD2, each matching 5 bases. V was pared by 1 base and J by 2 bases, with 13 bases between. This CDR3 comprises 16 residues. Germline V CDR1 and CDR2: SGHVS, FQNEAQ. CDR3 nucleotide sequence: TGTGCCAGCAGCTTAGATGCTATGGGGACCACAGATACGCAGTATTTT. It encodes CASSLDAMGTTDTQYF.

This chain joins TRBV6-2 or TRBV6-3 and TRBJ1-5; D is uncertain. V lost 5 bases and J lost 2, with 16 bases in between. The CDR3 extends over 16 amino acids. CDR1 and CDR2 (germline): MNHEY, SVGEGT. In nucleotides, the CDR3 is TGTGCCAGCAGTCAGGACGTCATAGGCGGCAATCAGCCCCAGCATTTT. Translated, it gives CASSQDVIGGNQPQHF.